This is a list of T cell receptor beta chains from one sample in a study of control samples from healthy donors and cancer patients. The repertoire was sequenced with immunoSEQ multiplex PCR; TCRdb's copy has only in-frame clones and lacks some. Its clone listing holds some 190,000 clones. Sample: blood. These receptors originate from a woman aged 30 to 39 in good health. Each CDR3 is given with its conserved first and last residue. The order of the fields is V gene, CDR3 length, D gene, J gene, CDR3 protein, CDR3 DNA. D genes are given only for firm matches.

v_gene: TRBV28
len: 11
d_gene: .
j_gene: TRBJ1-1
CDR3aa: CASSNYKEAFF
CDR3nt: TGTGCCAGCAGCAATTACAAGGAAGCTTTCTTT

v_gene: TRBV10-3
len: 13
d_gene: .
j_gene: TRBJ1-2
CDR3aa: CAISESPVYGYTF
CDR3nt: TGTGCCATCAGTGAGTCCCCAGTTTATGGCTACACCTTC

v_gene: TRBV28
len: 15
d_gene: TRBD1
j_gene: TRBJ1-2
CDR3aa: CASSPISGTAEGYTF
CDR3nt: TGTGCCAGCAGCCCCATCAGCGGGACAGCTGAAGGCTACACCTTC

v_gene: TRBV5-1
len: 13
d_gene: TRBD1
j_gene: TRBJ1-1
CDR3aa: CASSRQGATEAFF
CDR3nt: TGCGCCAGCAGCCGACAGGGTGCTACTGAAGCTTTCTTT

v_gene: TRBV7-7
len: 18
d_gene: .
j_gene: TRBJ2-2
CDR3aa: CASSLPTAGQPNTGELFF
CDR3nt: TGTGCTAGCAGCTTACCGACAGCGGGACAGCCGAACACCGGGGAGCTGTTTTTT

v_gene: TRBV28
len: 15
d_gene: .
j_gene: TRBJ1-6
CDR3aa: CASVKGTAPPTPLHF
CDR3nt: TGTGCCAGCGTCAAGGGAACAGCTCCTCCAACACCCCTCCACTTT

v_gene: TRBV27
len: 16
d_gene: .
j_gene: TRBJ1-5
CDR3aa: CASRGRGGNSNQPQHF
CDR3nt: TGTGCCAGCAGGGGAAGAGGGGGAAATAGCAATCAGCCCCAGCATTTT

v_gene: TRBV19
len: 13
d_gene: .
j_gene: TRBJ1-5
CDR3aa: CASGLNSNQPQHF
CDR3nt: TGTGCCAGTGGTTTAAATAGCAATCAGCCCCAGCATTTT

v_gene: TRBV11-2
len: 15
d_gene: TRBD2
j_gene: TRBJ2-5
CDR3aa: CASSSSTRGGRTQYF
CDR3nt: TGTGCCAGCAGCTCCAGCACCCGGGGCGGGAGGACCCAGTACTTC

v_gene: TRBV4-2
len: 15
d_gene: .
j_gene: TRBJ1-4
CDR3aa: CASSTPLRGGEKLFF
CDR3nt: TGTGCCAGCAGCACCCCCCTCCGGGGGGGTGAAAAACTGTTTTTT

v_gene: TRBV6-5
len: 15
d_gene: TRBD1
j_gene: TRBJ2-3
CDR3aa: CASSMGQPSTDTQYF
CDR3nt: TGTGCCAGCAGCATGGGACAGCCTAGCACAGATACGCAGTATTTT

v_gene: TRBV12-3/TRBV12-4
len: 13
d_gene: .
j_gene: TRBJ1-1
CDR3aa: CASSPGQNTEAFF
CDR3nt: TGTGCCAGCAGTCCTGGACAAAACACTGAAGCTTTCTTT

v_gene: TRBV5-1
len: 13
d_gene: .
j_gene: TRBJ2-3
CDR3aa: CASSPLRPDTQYF
CDR3nt: TGCGCCAGCAGCCCCCTCCGCCCAGATACGCAGTATTTT

v_gene: TRBV7-9
len: 15
d_gene: .
j_gene: TRBJ1-2
CDR3aa: CASSLEAGWSYGYTF
CDR3nt: TGTGCCAGCAGCTTAGAAGCAGGGTGGAGCTATGGCTACACCTTC

v_gene: TRBV2
len: 16
d_gene: TRBD1
j_gene: TRBJ2-3
CDR3aa: CAGSDPDRVVSDTQYF
CDR3nt: TGTGCCGGCAGTGATCCGGACAGGGTTGTGTCAGATACGCAGTATTTT

v_gene: TRBV3-1/TRBV3-2
len: 16
d_gene: .
j_gene: TRBJ2-6
CDR3aa: CASSQVTGTGANVLTF
CDR3nt: TGTGCCAGCAGCCAAGTTACAGGGACTGGGGCCAACGTCCTGACTTTC